The 3 T cell receptor beta chains below come from one sample, sequenced in a study of tumor and adjacent non-tumor tissue in lung cancer. The library came from three nested PCR rounds adapted from ARM-PCR protocols. TCRdb re-called the multiplex PCR reads through MiXCR, storing one row per CDR3 protein. The sample includes 80,000 or so distinct CDR3 sequences, roughly 80% seen only once; the top ten take 51%. The template was RNA from unsorted bulk tissue. More than 3 cm separated this lung sample from the edge of the tumor. Sequenced input: distant non-tumor lung tissue. These receptors came from a man aged 60 to 69 with non-small cell lung cancer.

The V gene is TRBV20-1, the J gene TRBJ2-7; no clear D. Germline assignment: CDR1 DFQATT and CDR2 SNEGSKA (reference sequence). V was cut by 6 bases and J by 0 bases, with 12 bases left in between. This CDR3 region has 13 residues. CDR3 bases: TGCAGTGCGTACGCATCAATCTCCTACGAGCAGTACTTC. It translates to CSAYASISYEQYF.

This chain uses TRBV7-8 with TRBJ2-5; 11 nucleotides align to TRBD1. CDR1 SGHVS and CDR2 FQNEAQ come from the germline V gene. The CDR3 runs 18 residues. The J segment lost 5 bases and the V segment lost 4 bases, leaving 15 bases of the junction unmatched. In DNA, the CDR3 is TGTGCCAGCAGCTCAATTACCTCGGACAGGGGGCATGGGGAGACCCAGTACTTC. It encodes CASSSITSDRGHGETQYF. Full variable domain (outside the CDR3, taken from reference TRBV7-8 and TRBJ2-5): GAGVSQSPRYKVAKRGQDVALRCDPISGHVSLFWYQQALGQGPEFLTYFQNEAQLDKSGLPSDRFFAERPEGSVSTLKIQRTQQEDSAVYLCASSSITSDRGHGETQYFGPGTRLLVL.

Points on this clonotype: A junction end diverges from the germline sequence, so it may reflect a read error. The V and J genes are TRBV11-3 and TRBJ2-5; no reliable D call. CDR3 size: 14 residues. The V gene's germline CDR1 is SGHNT and CDR2 YENEEA. In DNA, the CDR3 is TGTGTCAGCAGCTTAGTACATGGCCAAGAGACCCAGTACTTC. It yields the protein CVSSLVHGQETQYF.